This entry describes one T cell receptor (beta chain). The antigen is not known. Germline CDR1 is SGHDT and CDR2 is YYEEEE. The CDR3 length is 17 residues. V dropped 6 bases and J dropped 1 base, with 19 bases sitting between them. The sample is drawn from a study of T cells in localized non-small cell lung cancer. Points from the study as a whole: A higher density of T cells in blood coincided with extended overall survival.

Using immunoSEQ multiplex PCR, the repertoire was profiled, and TCRdb retains in-frame clones only, with some absent. This table has 35,000 to 50,000 clones, approximately 84% appearing once. This rearrangement joins TRBV5-6 to TRBJ2-2; D may match TRBD1 or TRBD2 (5 bases each). The input for sequencing was peripheral blood, taken before any cancer treatment. The TCR sequence derives from a man aged 35 to 69 with stage I lung adenocarcinoma. The DNA of the CDR3 is TGTGCCAGCACTTCGAGGGAACGGCAGGGGAACACCGGGGAGCTGTTTTTT. Protein sequence: CASTSRERQGNTGELFF.